Below, 27 T cell receptor beta chains from the same sample are listed, as sequenced in a study of shared clonotypes between healthy human individuals. The naive CD8 subset, CD45RO-negative cells positively selected for CCR7, excluded terminally differentiated effector memory CD45RA+ cells. This table comes from immunoSEQ multiplex PCR, and its TCRdb copy is limited to in-frame clones, with some not included. This table has about 2 million clones, approximately 94% appearing once. Specimen: naive CD8+ T cells sorted from blood. The source is a young man in good health.

This chain uses TRBV4-1 with TRBJ1-4; D not resolved. The CDR3 sequence is 16 residues long. Germline CDR1 is MGHRA and CDR2 is YSYEKL. V lost 4 bases to trimming and J lost 3 bases, with 15 bases between them. The CDR3 spells CASSLERGRPNEKLFF. CDR3 nucleotides: TGCGCCAGCAGCCTCGAACGAGGCAGGCCTAATGAAAAACTGTTTTTT.

V is TRBV27 and J is TRBJ2-5; no clear D. The germline V gene has CDR1 MNHEY and CDR2 SMNVEV (reference sequence). The CDR3 runs to 14 residues. Deletions cut 5 bases from V and 1 base from J, with 11 bases between. The CDR3 DNA sequence: TGTGCCAGCAGTCTGATATGGGGCCAAGAGACCCAGTACTTC. It specifies CASSLIWGQETQYF.

The chain carries TRBV4-1 and TRBJ2-7; D gene unclear. CDR1 is MGHRA, CDR2 YSYEKL, per germline. V was cut by 0 bases and J by 3 bases, with 9 bases left in between. CDR3 length equals 14 residues. CDR3: CASSQDSSVYEQYF. CDR3 DNA: TGCGCCAGCAGCCAAGATTCGTCAGTCTACGAGCAGTACTTC.

The rearrangement links TRBV15 to TRBJ2-7, with 7 bases aligning to TRBD1. Losses at the gene ends were 2 bases for V and 3 bases for J; bases not matched to a gene: 7. The CDR3 is made up of 15 amino acids. Germline CDR1 reads LNHNV; CDR2 reads YYDKDF (reference sequence). The DNA of the CDR3 is TGTGCCACCAGCAGAACCGATGCAGGGGGCTACGAGCAGTACTTC. This codes for CATSRTDAGGYEQYF. Variable domain in full (rest from reference TRBV15 and TRBJ2-7): DAMVIQNPRYQVTQFGKPVTLSCSQTLNHNVMYWYQQKSSQAPKLLFHYYDKDFNNEADTPDNFQSRRPNTSFCFLDIRSPGLGDTAMYLCATSRTDAGGYEQYFGPGTRLTVT.

As for this clone: Other DNA variants within this sample encode the same CDR3. The rearrangement links TRBV4-1 to TRBJ2-1; D is perhaps TRBD1 or TRBD2 (5 bases each). Germline V gene sequence: CDR1 MGHRA, CDR2 YSYEKL. Trimming removed 7 bases at V and 6 bases at J, with 7 bases between. The CDR3 loop spans 11 amino acids. CDR3 residues: CASKGSNEQFF. CDR3 in DNA: TGCGCCAGCAAGGGGAGCAATGAGCAGTTCTTC.

The chain is built from TRBV5-6 and TRBJ1-2; D is unclear. Germline CDR1 is SGHDT and CDR2 is YYEEEE. This CDR3 is built from 15 residues. V shed 2 bases and J shed 6 bases, with 17 bases lying between them. The CDR3 reads CASSLMADPRDGYTF. CDR3 DNA: TGTGCCAGCAGCTTAATGGCAGACCCCAGAGATGGCTACACCTTC.

This sequence joins TRBV19 and TRBJ1-1; 7 bases map to TRBD1. CDR1 and CDR2 from the germline V gene are LNHDA and SQIVND (reference sequence). The J segment lost 6 bases and the V segment lost 4 bases, leaving 8 bases of the junction unmatched. CDR3 length equals 14 residues. Written as DNA, the CDR3 is TGTGCCAGTAGTACCCCAAGACAGGGCTCTGAAGCTTTCTTT. Translation gives CASSTPRQGSEAFF.

This chain connects TRBV6-5 to TRBJ2-3, with D perhaps matching TRBD1 (6 bases). This CDR3 has 14 residues. V lost 2 bases and J lost 3, with 9 bases in between. The V gene's germline CDR1 is MNHEY and CDR2 SVGAGI. The CDR3 spells CASSYNRATDTQYF. CDR3 DNA sequence: TGTGCCAGCAGTTACAACAGGGCGACAGATACGCAGTATTTT.

The rearrangement uses TRBV7-9 and TRBJ2-7; D not resolved. CDR1 and CDR2 from the germline V gene are SEHNR and FQNEAQ (reference sequence). CDR3 length: 14 amino acids. V was pared by 5 bases and J by 2 bases, with 13 bases between. The CDR3 protein is CASSPKGLPYEQYF. Written as DNA, the CDR3 is TGTGCCAGCAGCCCCAAGGGTCTCCCCTACGAGCAGTACTTC. The full variable domain, its missing parts supplied by reference TRBV7-9 and TRBJ2-7, is DTGVSQNPRHKITKRGQNVTFRCDPISEHNRLYWYRQTLGQGPEFLTYFQNEAQLEKSRLLSDRFSAERPKGSFSTLEIQRTEQGDSAMYLCASSPKGLPYEQYFGPGTRLTVT.

The rearrangement uses TRBV28 and TRBJ1-1; D is undetermined. The CDR3 extends over 12 amino acids. The V gene lost 3 bases and the J gene lost 5 bases, with 7 bases spanning the gap. The germline V gene has CDR1 MDHEN and CDR2 SYDVKM. Here the CDR3 DNA reads TGTGCCAGCAGTTTCGGAACAACTGAAGCTTTCTTT. Its protein is CASSFGTTEAFF.

V is TRBV13 and J is TRBJ2-5, with 10 nucleotides matching TRBD2. This CDR3 region has 15 residues. J was trimmed by 3 bases and V by 5 bases; bases with no gene match: 6. Germline V gene sequence: CDR1 PRHDT, CDR2 FYEKMQ (reference sequence). The CDR3, as DNA: TGTGCCAGCAGCCCCGGGACTAGCGCGGAAGAGACCCAGTACTTC. Protein product: CASSPGTSAEETQYF.

With respect to this clone: Different DNA sequences within this sample yield the same CDR3. This chain uses TRBV6-5 with TRBJ2-3; tentative D call: TRBD2 (5 bases). Trimming shortened V by 4 bases and J by 6 bases, and 8 bases separated the two germline ends. The CDR3 spans 12 residues. From germline, CDR1 is MNHEY and CDR2 SVGAGI. The CDR3: CASSSGGDTQYF. The CDR3 coding sequence is TGTGCCAGCAGTTCGGGCGGGGATACGCAGTATTTT.

In regard to this clone: The same CDR3 is also encoded by other DNA sequences in this sample. The gene calls are TRBV9 and TRBJ1-1; no clear D gene. Trimming pared 0 bases from V and 1 base from J, leaving 4 bases between. The CDR3 sequence is 13 residues long. CDR1 is SGDLS and CDR2 is YYNGEE in the germline V gene. The CDR3 sequence is CASSVAPNTEAFF. Here the CDR3 DNA reads TGTGCCAGCAGCGTAGCACCGAACACTGAAGCTTTCTTT.

To note about this clone: Other nucleotide sequences from this sample produce the same CDR3. J is TRBJ2-7 and V is TRBV27, with D tentatively TRBD1 or TRBD2 (5 bases each). Germline V gene data show CDR1 as MNHEY and CDR2 as SMNVEV (reference sequence). V was pared by 4 bases and J by 4 bases, with 11 bases between. The length of the CDR3 is 13 residues. DNA of the CDR3: TGTGCCAGCAGTTCGCAGGGACCGTACGAGCAGTACTTC. This codes for CASSSQGPYEQYF.

The chain joins TRBV5-6 to TRBJ1-5; TRBD1 aligns across 8 bases. CDR3 length: 19 amino acids. Trimming cost V 4 bases and J 0 bases; bases outside gene matches: 15. Germline V gene lookup returns CDR1 SGHDT and CDR2 YYEEEE. This chain's CDR3 is CASSLGVGTGRFSNQPQHF. CDR3 in DNA: TGTGCCAGCAGCCTGGGCGTGGGGACAGGTAGATTTAGCAATCAGCCCCAGCATTTT.

The V and J genes are TRBV7-9 and TRBJ1-1; D gene uncertain. V lost 2 bases and J 11 bases, leaving 18 bases between the germline ends. CDR3 length: 14 residues. Germline V gene data show CDR1 as SEHNR and CDR2 as FQNEAQ (reference sequence). The CDR3 region has the DNA TGTGCCAGCAGCTTATCTTTCCCGGGCCTTGGGGCTTTCTTT. Translation: CASSLSFPGLGAFF.

As regards this clone: This CDR3 is also generated by other DNA sequences in the sample. This sequence joins TRBV7-9 and TRBJ2-1; 11 nucleotides agree with TRBD2. Trimming at V came to 3 bases and at J to 4 bases, leaving 2 bases not matched to a gene. This CDR3 spans 15 amino acids. The germline CDR1 and CDR2 sequences are SEHNR and FQNEAQ (reference sequence). For the CDR3, the DNA is TGTGCCAGCAGCTTGACTAGCGGGGAATACAATGAGCAGTTCTTC. This translates into CASSLTSGEYNEQFF.

The rearrangement uses TRBV5-1 and TRBJ2-7; the match to TRBD1 covers 7 bases. Germline CDR1 SGHRS, CDR2 YFSETQ. The CDR3 is 14 amino acids. Losses at the gene ends were 7 bases for V and 3 bases for J; bases not matched to a gene: 10. DNA for the CDR3: TGCGCCAGCGCCTACGGGACAGATTACTACGAGCAGTACTTC. Encoded protein: CASAYGTDYYEQYF.

The chain employs TRBV7-9 and TRBJ2-4, with 8 bases that match TRBD1. The CDR3 covers 13 residues. Germline loops: CDR1 SEHNR, CDR2 FQNEAQ (reference sequence). The trim removed 5 bases at V and 8 bases at J, leaving 5 bases unmatched. In nucleotides, the CDR3 is TGTGCCAGCAGCCCCGAACAGGGGGACATTCAGTACTTC. Amino acids: CASSPEQGDIQYF.

The chain couples TRBV4-1 to TRBJ1-5; D is uncertain. V lost 2 bases, J lost 4 bases, and 15 bases lay in between. The CDR3 extends over 16 amino acids. Germline V CDR1 and CDR2: MGHRA, YSYEKL. The CDR3 coding sequence is TGCGCCAGCAGCCAATTACTCGGGATAGGGAATCAGCCCCAGCATTTT. Its protein is CASSQLLGIGNQPQHF.

The rearrangement links TRBV28 to TRBJ1-4; 12 bases fit TRBD1. The CDR3 totals 17 residues. V lost 5 bases, J lost 10 bases, and 14 bases stayed unmatched. Germline V CDR1 and CDR2: MDHEN, SYDVKM. The CDR3 nucleotides read TGTGCCAGCAGTCCGGGACAGGGGGCGCGGAAAAAATCAAAACTGTTTTTT. Encoded protein: CASSPGQGARKKSKLFF.

This chain joins TRBV19 and TRBJ2-7; D is unclear. CDR1 and CDR2 from the germline V gene are LNHDA and SQIVND (reference sequence). There are 13 residues in the CDR3. V was pared by 2 bases and J by 2 bases, with 7 bases between. The CDR3 reads CASSIYDTYEQYF. CDR3 DNA: TGTGCCAGTAGTATATATGACACCTACGAGCAGTACTTC.

This rearrangement joins TRBV6-6 to TRBJ1-2; TRBD1 aligns across 9 bases. This CDR3 comprises 13 residues. V lost 5 bases, J lost 8 bases, and 6 bases stayed unmatched. Germline V lookup: CDR1 MNHNY, CDR2 SVGAGI (reference sequence). CDR3 amino acids: CASSDRGGNGYTF. The CDR3 DNA is TGTGCCAGCAGTGACAGGGGGGGAAACGGCTACACCTTC.

The gene calls are TRBV5-4 and TRBJ1-1; weak D call: TRBD1 (5 bases). The germline gives CDR1 SGHNT, CDR2 YYREEE (reference sequence). The CDR3 sequence is 13 residues long. V gave up 4 bases and J gave up 4 bases, with 11 bases separating them. CDR3 residues: CASSQGDSTEAFF. The CDR3 DNA reads TGTGCCAGCAGCCAAGGCGACAGCACTGAAGCTTTCTTT.

The genes are TRBV6-6 and TRBJ2-5; D is possibly TRBD2 (5 bases). V was trimmed by 5 bases and J by 4 bases, leaving 14 bases between them. This CDR3 is 14 amino acids long. Per germline, CDR1 MNHNY and CDR2 SVGAGI (reference sequence). The CDR3 DNA sequence: TGTGCCAGCAGTCAACTAGTAAATAGAGAGACCCAGTACTTC. This encodes CASSQLVNRETQYF.

This clone was observed a handful of times. Other DNA sequences from this sample encode an identical CDR3 as well. The chain joins TRBV27 to TRBJ2-7; weak D call: TRBD1 (6 bases). CDR1 and CDR2 from the germline V gene are MNHEY and SMNVEV (reference sequence). V was trimmed by 2 bases and J by 3 bases, leaving 8 bases between them. The CDR3 consists of 13 residues. The CDR3 here is CASSLGQSYEQYF. The CDR3 coding sequence is TGTGCCAGCAGTTTAGGACAGAGCTACGAGCAGTACTTC.

In the case of this clone: Other DNA sequences in the sample encode the same CDR3. The V gene is TRBV19, the J gene TRBJ2-7; perhaps TRBD2 as D (6 bases). The V gene's germline CDR1 is LNHDA and CDR2 SQIVND (reference sequence). Trimming cost V 5 bases and J 2 bases, with 10 bases left between them. The CDR3 runs to 13 residues. This chain's CDR3 is CASSAGGTYEQYF. DNA for the CDR3: TGTGCCAGTAGTGCGGGCGGGACCTACGAGCAGTACTTC.